A single sample gave rise to the 28 T cell receptor beta chains below, sequenced in a study of glioma-infiltrating T cells. Using RNA template, CDR3s of TCR alpha and beta were amplified with iRepertoire arm-PCR. In TCRdb, the multiplex PCR reads were re-called with MiXCR into one record per CDR3 protein. The sample lists roughly 200,000 distinct CDR3 sequences, 30% to 40% seen once, with 20% to 25% in the top ten. Sequencing was carried out using glioma tissue, nonneoplastic brain tissue, or PBMCs (not recorded which). These receptor sequences come from a human donor with low-grade glioma or glioblastoma, undergoing nonglioma brain surgery, or in good health (not recorded which).

On this clonotype: This may arise from a read error, as a much more abundant clone is one base away. This rearrangement joins TRBV19 to TRBJ2-1; tentative D call: TRBD2 (6 bases). The CDR3 is 17 residues long. Germline V gene lookup returns CDR1 LNHDA and CDR2 SQIVND (reference sequence). CDR3 nucleotide sequence: TGTGCCAGTAGCCTTTCCGGGACTCCAGGCTCCTACAATGAGCAGTCCTTC. This translates into CASSLSGTPGSYNEQSF.

Ten or more counts support this clonotype. This chain joins TRBV10-3 and TRBJ2-5; 7 bases fit TRBD1. Germline V gene sequence: CDR1 ENHRY, CDR2 SYGVKD. The CDR3 loop spans 16 amino acids. J lost 0 bases, V lost 4 bases, and 8 bases had no gene match. CDR3: CAISGMGQPDQETQYF. The CDR3 bases are TGTGCCATCAGTGGAATGGGACAGCCAGACCAAGAGACCCAGTACTTC.

Comment on this clonotype: Just one base apart from a much larger clone, this may be a read error. V gene TRBV25-1 combines with J gene TRBJ2-5, with 9 bases identical to TRBD1. CDR1 MGHDK and CDR2 SYGVNS come from the germline V gene. V dropped 10 bases and J dropped 4; count of bases not matched to a gene: 7. The CDR3 length is 13 residues. The CDR3 here is CANDTGGRETQYF. The CDR3 nucleotides are TGTGCCAACGACACAGGGGGCAGAGAGACCCAGTACTTC.

This clonotype has a count of ten or more. This sequence joins TRBV18 and TRBJ1-1; a weak D match, TRBD1 (6 bases). CDR3 length equals 16 residues. CDR1 and CDR2 (germline): KGHSH, LQKENI. Trimming stripped 4 bases from V and 4 bases from J, with 19 bases between. CDR3 loop: CASSRDKELGGTEAFF. The CDR3 coding sequence is TGTGCCAGCTCACGGGACAAGGAGCTGGGGGGCACTGAAGCTTTCTTT.

Ten or more counts support this clonotype. V gene TRBV20-1 combines with J gene TRBJ1-2; 7 bases match TRBD1. CDR1 DFQATT and CDR2 SNEGSKA come from the germline V gene (reference sequence). Trimming at V came to 1 base and at J to 5 bases, leaving 7 bases not matched to a gene. The CDR3 length is 14 residues. CDR3 in amino acids: CSARVAGGAYGYTF. CDR3 sequence (DNA): TGCAGTGCTAGAGTGGCAGGGGGGGCGTATGGCTACACCTTC.

Comment on this clonotype: The final CDR3 position lacks the conserved phenylalanine or tryptophan, pointing to a likely read error. J is TRBJ2-1 and V is TRBV6-2 or TRBV6-3; D possibly corresponds to TRBD2 (7 bases). The CDR3 loop spans 12 amino acids. CDR1 is MNHEY and CDR2 is SVGEGT in the germline V gene. The CDR3 sequence is CDSRGGPSEQFS. CDR3 DNA sequence: TGTGACAGCAGGGGAGGGCCGAGTGAGCAGTTCTCC.

This clonotype came up many times. The V gene is TRBV24-1, the J gene TRBJ2-3; 9 bases align to TRBD1. The J segment lost 5 bases and the V segment lost 4 bases, leaving 3 bases of the junction unmatched. From germline, CDR1 is KGHDR and CDR2 SFDVKD. There are 14 residues in the CDR3. The CDR3 protein is CATSDPTGGDTQYF. The CDR3 region has the DNA TGTGCCACCAGTGACCCGACAGGGGGAGATACGCAGTATTTT.

This clonotype has a count of ten or more. The rearrangement links TRBV19 to TRBJ2-1; 11 bases align to TRBD2. V lost 5 bases and J lost 8; bases outside the gene matches: 11. From germline, CDR1 is LNHDA and CDR2 SQIVND (reference sequence). The CDR3 consists of 16 residues. DNA of the CDR3: TGTGCCAGTAGTGCCATCATAGCGGGAGGGCAGGATGAGCAGTTCTTC. It translates to CASSAIIAGGQDEQFF.

This chain links TRBV30 with TRBJ1-4; 9 bases map to TRBD1. Germline CDR1 is GTSNPN and CDR2 is SVGIG (reference sequence). The CDR3 totals 15 residues. V shed 4 bases, J shed 5 bases, and the junction held 8 bases outside the gene matches. The CDR3 nucleotides are TGTGCCTGGAACTTCCGGGACAGGGTAAATGAAAAACTGTTTTTT. This sequence encodes CAWNFRDRVNEKLFF.

The table lists this clonotype with many counts. The chain is built from TRBV27 and TRBJ1-1; 8 positions agree with TRBD1. Trimming removed 6 bases from V and 3 bases from J; junction bases left unmatched: 9. Germline-derived CDR1 and CDR2 are MNHEY and SMNVEV (reference sequence). This CDR3 is 15 amino acids long. The CDR3 coding sequence is TGTGCCAGCAGAAAACAGGGGGTCTGGGACACTGAAGCTTTCTTT. Protein: CASRKQGVWDTEAFF.

This clonotype was seen a few times. This chain uses TRBV5-1 with TRBJ2-5; D is undetermined. CDR1 is SGHRS, CDR2 YFSETQ, per germline. Trimming cost V 4 bases and J 3 bases, with 10 bases left between them. The CDR3 totals 13 residues. The CDR3 spells CASSPTEKETQYF. The CDR3 DNA is TGCGCCAGCAGCCCCACTGAAAAAGAGACCCAGTACTTC.

This clonotype was seen many times. The chain combines TRBV24-1 with TRBJ1-1, with 8 bases matching TRBD1. This CDR3 is built from 15 residues. Germline assignment: CDR1 KGHDR and CDR2 SFDVKD. V lost 3 bases, J lost 3 bases, and 5 bases stayed unmatched. Here the CDR3 reads CATSDAETGDTEAFF. CDR3 nucleotide sequence: TGTGCCACCAGTGATGCAGAGACAGGGGACACTGAAGCTTTCTTT.

This clonotype has just a few counts. This CDR3 is CATSDRFAVAGVNTGELFF. CDR3 sequence (DNA): TGTGCCACCAGTGATCGATTTGCGGTAGCGGGAGTGAACACCGGGGAGCTGTTTTTT. The chain combines TRBV24-1 with TRBJ2-2, with 9 bases matching TRBD2. In germline, CDR1 is KGHDR, CDR2 SFDVKD. The CDR3 contains 19 residues. V lost 3 bases to trimming and J lost 1 base; unmatched junction nucleotides: 11.

Details on this clonotype: The junction departs from germline at one end; a sequencing error may be responsible. The chain employs TRBV5-4 and TRBJ1-1, with D uncertain. CDR1 is SGHNT and CDR2 is YYREEE in the germline V gene (reference sequence). CDR3 size: 13 residues. CDR3 bases: TGTGCCAGCAGCCCGAACAGTAACACTGAGGCTTTCTTT. It codes for CASSPNSNTEAFF.

At least ten counts were recorded for this clonotype. The chain couples TRBV11-2 to TRBJ2-7; D remains ambiguous. This CDR3 spans 11 amino acids. Trimming took off 5 bases at V and 5 bases at J, with 7 bases between the two ends. The germline V gene encodes CDR1 SGHAT and CDR2 FQNNGV. The CDR3 sequence is CASSRSDEQYF. The DNA of the CDR3 is TGTGCCAGCAGCCGATCAGACGAGCAGTACTTC. Based on the CDR3 plus reference TRBV11-2 and TRBJ2-7, the full variable domain is EAGVAQSPRYKIIEKRQSVAFWCNPISGHATLYWYQQILGQGPKLLIQFQNNGVVDDSQLPKDRFSAERLKGVDSTLKIQPAKLEDSAVYLCASSRSDEQYFGPGTRLTVT.

This clonotype was detected ten times or more. The chain combines TRBV10-3 with TRBJ2-1, with 10 bases identical to TRBD1. Germline-derived CDR1 and CDR2 are ENHRY and SYGVKD. Losses at the gene ends were 1 base for V and 5 bases for J; bases not matched to a gene: 5. The CDR3 covers 16 residues. For the CDR3, the DNA is TGTGCCATCAGTGAGTTTGGGACAGGGGCCAACAATGAGCAGTTCTTC. Protein product: CAISEFGTGANNEQFF.

This clonotype was recorded many times. The chain recombines TRBV29-1 with TRBJ1-1; perhaps TRBD1 as D (5 bases). The germline CDR1 and CDR2 sequences are SQVTM and ANQGSEA. V was clipped by 8 bases and J by 1 base, with 14 bases between them. The CDR3 is 13 residues long. The CDR3 reads CSCRRDRNTEAFF. The CDR3, as DNA: TGCAGCTGTCGACGAGACAGGAACACTGAAGCTTTCTTT.

A remark on this clonotype: The conserved phenylalanine or tryptophan normally closing the CDR3 is absent here, so this likely arose from a read error. The DNA is omitted, as the CDR3 cannot be located on it reliably, and the CDR3 follows TCRdb's listing. This rearrangement joins TRBV20-1 to TRBJ1-2; the table assigns TRBD1, which was not confirmed against the DNA. CDR1 is DFQATT and CDR2 is SNEGSKA in the germline V gene (reference sequence). Including both end residues, the CDR3 is 16 amino acids long. The CDR3: CSARPGQGAFNYGHTL.

At least ten counts were recorded for this clonotype. This chain connects TRBV7-9 to TRBJ2-2, with 10 bases fitting TRBD1. The ends lost 5 bases at V and 7 bases at J; junction bases unmatched: 7. Germline assignment: CDR1 SEHNR and CDR2 FQNEAQ (reference sequence). The CDR3 sequence is 15 residues long. CDR3 sequence (DNA): TGTGCCAGCAGCCCGAGACAGGGGGCAGGCGGGGAGCTGTTTTTT. It specifies CASSPRQGAGGELFF.

Concerning this clonotype: This may stem from a read error, because a much larger clone lies one nucleotide away. The rearrangement uses TRBV5-4 and TRBJ2-1; no reliable D call. This CDR3 has 15 amino acids. The V gene's germline CDR1 is SGHNT and CDR2 YYREEE (reference sequence). Between the trimmed V and J ends, which lost 0 bases and 5 bases, there was a span of 12 bases. The CDR3 protein is CASSLDVGSHNEQFF. Written as DNA, the CDR3 is TGTGCCAGCAGCTTGGATGTGGGTTCCCACAATGAGCAGTTCTTC.

In the case of this clonotype: This may come from a read error, since a much larger clone is one base off. The chain employs TRBV4-1 and TRBJ1-2; 7 nucleotides line up with TRBD1. CDR1 and CDR2 (germline): MGHRA, YSYEKL. The CDR3 runs to 13 residues. CDR3 sequence (DNA): TGCGTCAGCAGCCAAGACAGGGCCTATGGCTACACCTTC. This gives the protein CVSSQDRAYGYTF.

In its sample, this clonotype was seen many times. V and J are TRBV18 and TRBJ2-7; TRBD1 aligns across 8 bases. Germline V gene data show CDR1 as KGHSH and CDR2 as LQKENI. The CDR3 loop spans 14 amino acids. Trimming took 6 bases from V and 4 from J; bases not matched to a gene: 8. Here the CDR3 DNA reads TGTGCCAGCTCCGTGGGACAGGCAAGTTACGAGCAGTACTTC. It codes for CASSVGQASYEQYF.

This clonotype was seen ten or more times. The chain carries TRBV3-1 and TRBJ1-1; D call uncertain. Trimming stripped 1 base from V and 3 bases from J, with 9 bases between. This CDR3 spans 14 amino acids. The germline V gene has CDR1 LGHDT and CDR2 YNNKEL (reference sequence). The CDR3 region is CASSQGGKDTEAFF. DNA of the CDR3: TGTGCCAGCAGCCAAGGAGGTAAGGACACTGAAGCTTTCTTT.

This clonotype was observed at least ten times. The chain uses TRBV6-2 or TRBV6-3 and TRBJ2-7; 8 bases line up with TRBD1. The germline gives CDR1 MNHEY, CDR2 SVGEGT. This CDR3 has 15 amino acids. V dropped 6 bases and J dropped 2; count of bases not matched to a gene: 9. CDR3 nucleotides: TGTGCCAGCAGCCAGGGGACAGGATCCACCTACGAGCAGTACTTC. Its translation is CASSQGTGSTYEQYF.

About this clonotype: An end of the junction does not agree with germline; a read error may underlie this. The chain recombines TRBV5-1 with TRBJ2-5; D is ambiguous. Germline assignment: CDR1 SGHRS and CDR2 YFSETQ. This CDR3 region has 11 residues. The CDR3 DNA is TGCGCCAGCAGCTTGCAAGAGACCCGGTACTTC. Its translation is CASSLQETRYF.

This clonotype was recorded at least ten times. The rearrangement uses TRBV7-9 and TRBJ2-7; D unresolved. V dropped 6 bases and J dropped 4 bases, with 13 bases sitting between them. The CDR3 contains 13 residues. Germline V lookup: CDR1 SEHNR, CDR2 FQNEAQ (reference sequence). CDR3 region: CASSSRGTYEQYF. CDR3 bases: TGTGCCAGCAGTTCCAGAGGAACGTACGAGCAGTACTTC.

To note about this clonotype: A read error may be the cause here, since a much bigger clone is one base away. This rearrangement joins TRBV6-6 to TRBJ1-1; D unclear. This CDR3 is 14 amino acids long. The germline gives CDR1 MNHNY, CDR2 SVGAGI (reference sequence). The CDR3: CASSYGGDGTESFF. The CDR3 region has the DNA TGTGCCAGCAGTTATGGAGGAGATGGCACTGAATCTTTCTTT.

There are many counts of this clonotype. V and J are TRBV27 and TRBJ2-1; 12 bases align to TRBD2. CDR3 length equals 19 residues. CDR1 MNHEY and CDR2 SMNVEV come from the germline V gene (reference sequence). Trimming took 7 bases from V and 4 from J; bases not matched to a gene: 17. CDR3 in DNA: TGTGCCAGCACTTCGTCCGGGACTAGCGGGTTCAAAAAATACAATGAGCAGTTCTTC. Encoded protein: CASTSSGTSGFKKYNEQFF.